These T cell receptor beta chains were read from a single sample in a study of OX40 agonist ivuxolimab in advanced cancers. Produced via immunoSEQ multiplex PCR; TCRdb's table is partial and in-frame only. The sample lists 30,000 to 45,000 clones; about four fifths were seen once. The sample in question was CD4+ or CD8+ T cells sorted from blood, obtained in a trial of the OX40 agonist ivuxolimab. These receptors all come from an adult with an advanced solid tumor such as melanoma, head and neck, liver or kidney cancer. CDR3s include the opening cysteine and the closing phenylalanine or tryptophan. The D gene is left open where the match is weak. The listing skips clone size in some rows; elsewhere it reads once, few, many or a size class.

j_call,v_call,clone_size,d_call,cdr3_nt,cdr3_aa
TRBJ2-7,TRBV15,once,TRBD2,TGTGCCACCAGCAGAAGGGCCTCTAGCGGGAGGGCCGACGAGCAGTACTTC,CATSRRASSGRADEQYF
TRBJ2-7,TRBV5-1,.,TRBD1,TGCGCCAGCAGCCTTACACCGGGACAGGACTACGAGCAGTACTTC,CASSLTPGQDYEQYF
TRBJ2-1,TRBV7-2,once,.,TGTGCCAGCAGCGGGGGAGGCAGCCACAATGAGCAGTTCTTC,CASSGGGSHNEQFF
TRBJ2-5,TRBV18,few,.,TGTGCCAGCTCACCAGGGATAAAGGGGGAGACCCAGTACTTC,CASSPGIKGETQYF
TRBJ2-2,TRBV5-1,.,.,TGCGCCAGCTCGCGACAGGGGGAGCTGTTTTTT,CASSRQGELFF
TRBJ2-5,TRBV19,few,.,TGTGCCAGTAGTCTTCCGGCGGCAGGAGGGGAGACCCAGTACTTC,CASSLPAAGGETQYF
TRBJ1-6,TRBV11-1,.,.,TGTGCCAGCAGCTTAGCGTCTGGCCGTGGCTCACCCCTCCACTTT,CASSLASGRGSPLHF
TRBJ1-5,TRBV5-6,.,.,TGTGCCAGCAGCTTGGGGCGGGAGGCTCAGCCCCAGCATTTT,CASSLGREAQPQHF
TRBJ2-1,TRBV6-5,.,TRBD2,TGTGCCAGCAGGGGACTAGCGGTCTACAATGAGCAGTTCTTC,CASRGLAVYNEQFF
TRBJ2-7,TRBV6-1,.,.,TGTGCCAGCGGGGACGCCTGGAGGGGCGAGCAGTACTTC,CASGDAWRGEQYF
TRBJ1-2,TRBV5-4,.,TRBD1,TGTGCCAGCAGCCCGACTGTAGGAGGACAGGGCGCCTATGGCTACACCTTC,CASSPTVGGQGAYGYTF
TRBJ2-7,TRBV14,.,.,TGTGCCAGCAGCCAAGAGAGAGCCGGCTACGAGCAGTACTTC,CASSQERAGYEQYF
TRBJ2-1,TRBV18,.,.,TGTGCCAGCTCAACTGCTACCAGTTTGGCCAATGAGCAGTTCTTC,CASSTATSLANEQFF
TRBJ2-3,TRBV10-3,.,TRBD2,TGTGCCATCAGTGGGCTAGCGGCCACAGATACGCAGTATTTT,CAISGLAATDTQYF
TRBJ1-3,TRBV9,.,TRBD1,TGTGCCAGCAGCATTCGACAGGGAGGTGGAAACACCATATATTTT,CASSIRQGGGNTIYF
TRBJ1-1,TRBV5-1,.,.,TGCGCCAGCAGCCCCTTTGTTGGGATTTCTGAAGCTTTCTTT,CASSPFVGISEAFF
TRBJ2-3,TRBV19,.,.,TGTGCCAGTAGTATCGGGGCAGCATTCACAGATACGCAGTATTTT,CASSIGAAFTDTQYF
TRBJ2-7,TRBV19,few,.,TGTGCCAGTAGCGGAAGGGCCCCCGAGTACGAGCAGTACTTC,CASSGRAPEYEQYF
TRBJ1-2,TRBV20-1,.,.,TGCAGTGCTAGAGATTACAGGAACTACACCTTC,CSARDYRNYTF
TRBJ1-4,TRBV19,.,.,TGTGCCAGTAGTATGGGTCAGGGAAATGAAAAACTGTTTTTT,CASSMGQGNEKLFF
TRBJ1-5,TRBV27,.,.,TGTGCCAGCAGTCCCGACAACAGCAATCAGCCCCAGCATTTT,CASSPDNSNQPQHF
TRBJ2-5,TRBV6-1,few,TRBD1,TGTGCCAGCAGTGACAGGGGGCTAGGCCAAGAGACCCAGTACTTC,CASSDRGLGQETQYF
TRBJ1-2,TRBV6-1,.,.,TGTGCCAGCCTTCAGGATTCTAACTATGGCTACACCTTC,CASLQDSNYGYTF
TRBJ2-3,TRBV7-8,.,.,TGTGCCAGCAGCTTAGCTACTCGGGCCATTAGCACAGATACGCAGTATTTT,CASSLATRAISTDTQYF
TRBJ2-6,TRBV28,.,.,TGTGCCAGCAGTTTGGAAGGCTCTGGGGCCAACGTCCTGACTTTC,CASSLEGSGANVLTF